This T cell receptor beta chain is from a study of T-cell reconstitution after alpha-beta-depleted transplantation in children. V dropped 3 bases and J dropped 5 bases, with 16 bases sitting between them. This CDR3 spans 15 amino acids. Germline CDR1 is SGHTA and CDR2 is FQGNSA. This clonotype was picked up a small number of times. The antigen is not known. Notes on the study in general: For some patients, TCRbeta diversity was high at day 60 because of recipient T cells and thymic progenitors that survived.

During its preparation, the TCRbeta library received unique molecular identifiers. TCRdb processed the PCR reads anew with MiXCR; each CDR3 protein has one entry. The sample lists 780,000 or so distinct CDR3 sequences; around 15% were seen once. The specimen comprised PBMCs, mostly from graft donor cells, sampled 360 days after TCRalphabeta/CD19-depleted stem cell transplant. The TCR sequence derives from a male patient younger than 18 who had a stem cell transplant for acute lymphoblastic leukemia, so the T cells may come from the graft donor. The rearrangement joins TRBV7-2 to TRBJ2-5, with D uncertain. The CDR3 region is CASSFSRPPGETQYF. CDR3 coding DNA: TGTGCCAGCAGCTTTTCTAGACCGCCTGGGGAGACCCAGTACTTC.